Sequencing of this T cell receptor (beta chain) was carried out in a study of OX40 agonist ivuxolimab in advanced cancers. In germline, CDR1 is LNHDA, CDR2 SQIVND (reference sequence). The CDR3 consists of 12 residues. Trimming took off 7 bases at V and 4 bases at J, with 10 bases between the two ends. The repertoire was sequenced with immunoSEQ multiplex PCR; TCRdb's copy has only in-frame clones and lacks some. Of more than 5,000 clones listed, around 66% are singletons. Study results and caveats: Researchers did not establish what antigens the expanded peripheral T cells target. Clonal expansion from baseline to week 6 occurred in both CD4+ and CD8+ T cells.

This clone was observed a handful of times. Its antigen is undetermined. The gene calls are TRBV19 and TRBJ1-2; D ambiguous. Sequences were derived from CD4+ or CD8+ T cells sorted from blood, sampled in a trial of the OX40 agonist ivuxolimab. This sequence originates from an adult with an advanced solid tumor such as melanoma, head and neck, liver or kidney cancer. The CDR3 DNA reads as TGTGCCAGTAATCCAGGCGTCTATGGCTACACCTTC. Its translation is CASNPGVYGYTF.